One sample yielded the 11 T cell receptor beta chains listed below, sequenced in a study of blood T cells in healthy people across ages. Primed by a sample-barcoded 5' primer and a J-beta primer mix, a second PCR proceeded for roughly 6 to 12 cycles. TCRdb independently ran MiXCR on the 5' RACE reads; one entry per CDR3 protein. The sample has roughly 700,000 distinct CDR3 sequences, approximately 29% seen once. Sequences were obtained from blood. Source of these receptors: a woman older than 75 in good health.

This clonotype was seen repeatedly, ten times or more. The chain carries TRBV7-9 and TRBJ2-3; D call uncertain. In germline, CDR1 is SEHNR, CDR2 FQNEAQ (reference sequence). This CDR3 is 14 amino acids long. Trimming cost V 4 bases and J 2 bases, with 10 bases left between them. The CDR3 bases are TGTGCCAGCAGCTCCTCCGCCCCCACAGATACGCAGTATTTT. Protein product: CASSSSAPTDTQYF.

This clonotype was counted between two and nine times. CDR3 coding DNA: TGTGCCAGCAGCTCTCGACAGGGGAATGAAAAACTGTTTTTT. Translated, it gives CASSSRQGNEKLFF. The rearrangement uses TRBV28 and TRBJ1-4; 8 nucleotides line up with TRBD1. Unmatched junction bases numbered 5, after V lost 6 bases and J lost 5 bases. Germline V lookup: CDR1 MDHEN, CDR2 SYDVKM. CDR3 length: 14 residues.

Of note for this clonotype: A junction boundary mismatches the germline segment, possibly from a read error. The chain links TRBV5-1 to TRBJ2-2; 9 positions agree with TRBD1. Germline values: CDR1 SGHRS, CDR2 YFSETQ. The CDR3 totals 15 residues. The CDR3 DNA follows: TGCGCCAGCAACTTGAGGACAGGGGTCACCGGGGAGCTGTTTTTT. Translating it yields CASNLRTGVTGELFF.

This clonotype was counted a few times. The rearrangement joins TRBV9 to TRBJ2-1; 10 positions agree with TRBD2. CDR1 and CDR2 (germline): SGDLS, YYNGEE. The CDR3 extends over 14 amino acids. The V segment lost 3 bases and the J segment 7 bases; nucleotides outside the gene matches: 4. The CDR3 loop is CASSGEAGGNEQFF. In nucleotides, the CDR3 is TGTGCCAGCAGCGGAGAAGCGGGGGGGAATGAGCAGTTCTTC.

V gene TRBV30 combines with J gene TRBJ2-4; 8 bases align to TRBD2. Germline CDR1 GTSNPN, CDR2 SVGIG (reference sequence). The CDR3 has 17 amino acids. The V gene end was trimmed by 0 bases and the J gene end by 0 bases; junction bases not matched to a gene: 7. The CDR3 spells CAWSVETGREAKNIQYF. The CDR3 DNA follows: TGTGCCTGGAGTGTCGAAACCGGGAGGGAAGCCAAAAACATTCAGTACTTC.

This clonotype was recorded many times. This chain joins TRBV29-1 and TRBJ2-5; TRBD2 agrees at 8 bases. Unmatched junction bases numbered 18, after V lost 7 bases and J lost 5 bases. The CDR3 spans 16 residues. Germline V gives CDR1 SQVTM, CDR2 ANQGSEA. CDR3 amino acids: CSALQFPGLAGETQYF. CDR3 in DNA: TGCAGCGCCCTTCAGTTCCCCGGACTAGCAGGGGAGACCCAGTACTTC.

The genes are TRBV10-3 and TRBJ1-2; D perhaps matches TRBD1 (6 bases). Germline V gene sequence: CDR1 ENHRY, CDR2 SYGVKD. Trimming removed 3 bases from V and 2 bases from J, with 10 bases in between. The CDR3 totals 14 residues. CDR3 sequence reads: CAISEPDRNYGYTF. DNA of the CDR3: TGTGCCATCAGTGAACCCGACAGGAACTATGGCTACACCTTC.

This clonotype was recorded at least ten times. This rearrangement joins TRBV7-2 to TRBJ2-7; 7 nucleotides line up with TRBD1. The length of the CDR3 is 16 residues. The ends lost 5 bases at V and 1 base at J; junction bases unmatched: 11. Germline V gene sequence: CDR1 SGHTA, CDR2 FQGNSA. Here the CDR3 reads CASSITGASLSYEQYF. In DNA form, the CDR3 reads TGTGCCAGCAGCATCACAGGGGCCTCCTTATCCTACGAGCAGTACTTC.

This clonotype was counted only a few times. This chain uses TRBV20-1 with TRBJ2-1; 11 bases fit TRBD2. Germline assignment: CDR1 DFQATT and CDR2 SNEGSKA (reference sequence). Trimming took 1 base from V and 4 from J; bases not matched to a gene: 12. CDR3 length: 18 amino acids. The CDR3 here is CSARGGTSGSLWYNEQFF. CDR3 sequence (DNA): TGCAGTGCTAGAGGGGGAACTAGCGGGAGCCTGTGGTACAATGAGCAGTTCTTC.

In its sample, this clonotype was seen a few times. A much larger clone differs by one base, so this may be a read error. The chain joins TRBV27 to TRBJ2-1; D not resolved. Trimming stripped 0 bases from V and 0 bases from J, with 6 bases between. The germline gives CDR1 MNHEY, CDR2 SMNVEV (reference sequence). The CDR3 sequence is 15 residues long. The CDR3 protein is CASSLSKDSYNEQFF. The CDR3 nucleotides are TGTGCCAGCAGTTTATCGAAGGACTCCTACAATGAGCAGTTCTTC.

This clonotype has ten or more counts. The CDR3 loop is CASSESGATSYEQYF. The CDR3 DNA reads as TGTGCCAGCAGTGAGTCAGGGGCGACCTCCTACGAGCAGTACTTC. V is TRBV6-1 and J is TRBJ2-7; maybe TRBD1 (6 bases). Germline V gene lookup returns CDR1 MNHNS and CDR2 SASEGT. V lost 3 bases to trimming and J lost 0 bases, with 12 bases between them. The CDR3 contains 15 residues.